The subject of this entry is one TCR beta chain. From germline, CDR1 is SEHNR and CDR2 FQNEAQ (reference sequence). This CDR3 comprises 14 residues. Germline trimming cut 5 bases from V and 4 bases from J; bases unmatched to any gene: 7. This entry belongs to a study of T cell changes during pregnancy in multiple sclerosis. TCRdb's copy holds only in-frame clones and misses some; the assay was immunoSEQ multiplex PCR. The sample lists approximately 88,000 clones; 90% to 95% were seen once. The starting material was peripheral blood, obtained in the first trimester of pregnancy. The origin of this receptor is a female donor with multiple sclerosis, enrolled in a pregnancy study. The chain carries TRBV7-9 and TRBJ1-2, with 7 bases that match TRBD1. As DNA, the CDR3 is TGTGCCAGCAGCAAGGGGGACAGTAGCTATGGCTACACCTTC. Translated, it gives CASSKGDSSYGYTF.